A few counts support the clone carrying this T cell receptor beta chain. The target antigen is unknown. This specimen comes from a study of CD8+ T cells in alopecia areata. Points from the study as a whole: Many of the expanded lesional clones endured in scalp and blood while on tofacitinib. Tissue-resident alphabeta T cells belonging to normal skin likewise get sequenced within scalp specimens. Clonality was higher in lesional than normal scalp, especially in alopecia totalis/universalis.

RNA was extracted and reverse transcribed into cDNA as the sequencing template. Produced via immunoSEQ multiplex PCR; TCRdb's table is partial and in-frame only. The sample shows fewer than 250,000 clones, roughly two fifths of them seen only once. With 6 bases clipped from V and 4 bases from J, the junction kept 9 bases outside the gene matches. The length of the CDR3 is 15 residues. From germline, CDR1 is MNHEY and CDR2 SMNVEV (reference sequence). Treatment specified: oral pan-JAK inhibitor, 5-10 mg twice daily. The receptor's source is a human donor with alopecia areata. Here the sequenced sample was CD4+ T cells sorted from blood, taken around week 34, from a patient treated with tofacitinib. The chain is built from TRBV27 and TRBJ2-3; 8 bases are a match to TRBD1. The CDR3 nucleotides read TGTGCCAGCAGCCCAATATTGACAGGGGCAGATACGCAGTATTTT. Translated, it gives CASSPILTGADTQYF.